The clone carrying this T cell receptor beta chain occurred many times. One entry per CDR3 protein, called by TCRdb with MiXCR from the 5' RACE reads. The data hold about 13,000 distinct CDR3 sequences, with 4.9% observed a single time. The CDR3 totals 11 residues. Deletions cut 8 bases from V and 2 bases from J, with 3 bases between. The record originates from a study of T cells after yellow fever vaccination. This sequence was found in a man younger than 40 who received the YFV17D yellow fever vaccine. The chain links TRBV12-3 or TRBV12-4 to TRBJ2-2; unclear D gene. The sample consisted of PBMCs, either bulk or a sorted T-cell subset (CD4+, CD8+, memory, or dextramer-sorted; not recorded which), taken 45 days after the yellow fever booster vaccination. CDR3 sequence (DNA): TGTGCCAGCTCTAACACCGGGGAGCTGTTTTTT. Translating it yields CASSNTGELFF.